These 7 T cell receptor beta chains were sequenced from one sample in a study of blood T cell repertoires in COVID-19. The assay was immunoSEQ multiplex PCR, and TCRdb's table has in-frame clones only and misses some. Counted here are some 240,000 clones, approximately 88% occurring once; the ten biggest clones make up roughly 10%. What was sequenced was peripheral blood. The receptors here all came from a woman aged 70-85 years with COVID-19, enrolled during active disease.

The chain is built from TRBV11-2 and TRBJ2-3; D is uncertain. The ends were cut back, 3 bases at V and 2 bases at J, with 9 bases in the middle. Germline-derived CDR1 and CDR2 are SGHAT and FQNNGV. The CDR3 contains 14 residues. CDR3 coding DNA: TGTGCCAGCAGCTTCGGCGGAATCACAGATACGCAGTATTTT. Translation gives CASSFGGITDTQYF.

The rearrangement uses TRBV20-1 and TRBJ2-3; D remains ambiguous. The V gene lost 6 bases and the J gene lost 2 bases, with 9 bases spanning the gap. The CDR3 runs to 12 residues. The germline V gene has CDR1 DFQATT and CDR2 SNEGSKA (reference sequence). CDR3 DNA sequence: TGCAGTGCCAGTCCCTACACAGATACGCAGTATTTT. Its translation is CSASPYTDTQYF.

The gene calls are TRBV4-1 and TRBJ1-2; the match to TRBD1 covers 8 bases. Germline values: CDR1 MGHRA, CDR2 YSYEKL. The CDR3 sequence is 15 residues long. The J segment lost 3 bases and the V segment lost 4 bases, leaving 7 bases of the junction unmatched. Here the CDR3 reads CASSRGGQGDYGYTF. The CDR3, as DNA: TGCGCCAGCAGCCGGGGCGGACAGGGCGACTATGGCTACACCTTC.

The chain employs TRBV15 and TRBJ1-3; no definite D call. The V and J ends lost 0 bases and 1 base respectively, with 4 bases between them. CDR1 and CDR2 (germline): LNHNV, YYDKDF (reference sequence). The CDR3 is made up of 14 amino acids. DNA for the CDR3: TGTGCCACCAGCAGAGACAGGTCTGGAAACACCATATATTTT. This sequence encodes CATSRDRSGNTIYF. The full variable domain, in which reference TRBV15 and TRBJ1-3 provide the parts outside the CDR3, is DAMVIQNPRYQVTQFGKPVTLSCSQTLNHNVMYWYQQKSSQAPKLLFHYYDKDFNNEADTPDNFQSRRPNTSFCFLDIRSPGLGDTAMYLCATSRDRSGNTIYFGEGSWLTVV.

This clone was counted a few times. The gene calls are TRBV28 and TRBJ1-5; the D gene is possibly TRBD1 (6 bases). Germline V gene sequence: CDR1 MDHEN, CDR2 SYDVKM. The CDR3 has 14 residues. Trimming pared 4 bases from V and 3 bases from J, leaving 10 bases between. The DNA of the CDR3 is TGTGCCAGCAGTTCAGCGGGGGCCAATCAGCCCCAGCATTTT. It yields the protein CASSSAGANQPQHF.

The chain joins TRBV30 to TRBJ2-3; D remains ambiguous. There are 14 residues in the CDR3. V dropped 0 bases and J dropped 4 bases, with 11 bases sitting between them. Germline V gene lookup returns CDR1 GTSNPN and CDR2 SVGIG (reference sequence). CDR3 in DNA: TGTGCCTGGAGTGTACGCCTAGAAGCAGATACGCAGTATTTT. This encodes CAWSVRLEADTQYF.

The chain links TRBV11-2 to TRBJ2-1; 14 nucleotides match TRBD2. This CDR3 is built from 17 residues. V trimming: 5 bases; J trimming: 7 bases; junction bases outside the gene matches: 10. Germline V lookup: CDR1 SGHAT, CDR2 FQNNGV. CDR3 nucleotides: TGTGCCAGCAGCCGCCGGACTAGCGGGAGGACCTCTAATGAGCAGTTCTTC. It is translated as CASSRRTSGRTSNEQFF.